A selection of T cell receptor beta chains follows, all from one sample in a study of blood T cells in healthy people across ages. TCRdb reprocessed the 5' RACE reads with MiXCR, giving one entry per CDR3 protein. Of more than 750,000 distinct CDR3 sequences listed, about 29% were seen once; the top ten hold 10%. This sample also appeared in a second study, on T cells of mothers and their children.

The specimen sequenced was blood. The receptors stem from a middle-aged woman in good health. Both conserved end residues are part of each CDR3. Fields, in order: J gene, clone size, D gene, V gene, CDR3 protein, CDR3 DNA. D genes are given only for firm matches. Not every row has a clone size; where given, it reads once, few, many or a size class.

j_gene: TRBJ1-5; abundance: -; d_gene: -; v_gene: TRBV20-1; CDR3aa: CSARDRQGLSRATGQPQHF; CDR3nt: TGCAGTGCTAGAGATCGTCAAGGACTTTCAAGGGCAACGGGGCAGCCCCAGCATTTT
j_gene: TRBJ2-3; abundance: few; d_gene: TRBD2; v_gene: TRBV4-3; CDR3aa: CASSQDPPGRGGFADTQYF; CDR3nt: TGCGCCAGCAGCCAAGATCCCCCGGGGCGGGGGGGCTTCGCAGATACGCAGTATTTT
j_gene: TRBJ1-1; abundance: -; d_gene: TRBD1; v_gene: TRBV27; CDR3aa: CASSHTGGAAEAFF; CDR3nt: TGTGCCAGCAGTCACACAGGGGGCGCCGCTGAAGCTTTCTTT
j_gene: TRBJ2-1; abundance: -; d_gene: TRBD1; v_gene: TRBV4-2; CDR3aa: CASSRIGGQAYNEQFF; CDR3nt: TGTGCCAGCAGCCGGATTGGGGGACAGGCCTATAATGAGCAGTTCTTC
j_gene: TRBJ2-2; abundance: few; d_gene: TRBD1; v_gene: TRBV29-1; CDR3aa: CSVTGTGVTGELFF; CDR3nt: TGCAGCGTCACCGGGACAGGGGTCACCGGGGAGCTGTTTTTT
j_gene: TRBJ1-1; abundance: -; d_gene: -; v_gene: TRBV10-3; CDR3aa: CAISESPIDSPMNTEAFF; CDR3nt: TGTGCCATCAGTGAGTCGCCAATAGACAGCCCGATGAACACTGAAGCTTTCTTT
j_gene: TRBJ1-5; abundance: many; d_gene: -; v_gene: TRBV6-5; CDR3aa: CASSPQKGSNQPQHF; CDR3nt: TGTGCCAGCAGCCCTCAGAAGGGAAGCAATCAGCCCCAGCATTTT
j_gene: TRBJ2-1; abundance: -; d_gene: -; v_gene: TRBV20-1; CDR3aa: CSARDLAMGKYNEQFF; CDR3nt: TGCAGTGCTAGAGACTTGGCCATGGGTAAATACAATGAGCAGTTCTTC
j_gene: TRBJ2-1; abundance: -; d_gene: TRBD2; v_gene: TRBV20-1; CDR3aa: CSARDRTSGVGSEQFF; CDR3nt: TGCAGTGCTAGAGATCGGACTAGCGGGGTCGGTAGTGAGCAGTTCTTC
j_gene: TRBJ2-2; abundance: -; d_gene: -; v_gene: TRBV24-1; CDR3aa: CATSDPSRQTGELFF; CDR3nt: TGTGCCACCAGTGACCCCAGCCGACAGACCGGGGAGCTGTTTTTT
j_gene: TRBJ2-1; abundance: many; d_gene: TRBD1; v_gene: TRBV29-1; CDR3aa: CSALRQGNEQFF; CDR3nt: TGCAGCGCACTCAGACAGGGAAATGAGCAGTTCTTC
j_gene: TRBJ2-1; abundance: -; d_gene: TRBD2; v_gene: TRBV20-1; CDR3aa: CKIGASGDNEQFF; CDR3nt: TGCAAAATCGGGGCTAGCGGGGACAATGAGCAGTTCTTC
j_gene: TRBJ2-1; abundance: once; d_gene: -; v_gene: TRBV5-8; CDR3aa: CASTKQGHSSYNEQFF; CDR3nt: TGTGCCAGCACAAAACAGGGCCATAGCTCCTACAATGAGCAGTTCTTC
j_gene: TRBJ2-3; abundance: many; d_gene: -; v_gene: TRBV7-2; CDR3aa: CASSLGGLSTDTQYF; CDR3nt: TGTGCCAGCAGCTTAGGGGGTCTGTCTACAGATACGCAGTATTTT
j_gene: TRBJ2-7; abundance: many; d_gene: -; v_gene: TRBV7-2; CDR3aa: CASSLWPSDSYEQYF; CDR3nt: TGTGCCAGCAGCTTATGGCCTAGCGACTCCTACGAGCAGTACTTC
j_gene: TRBJ2-5; abundance: few; d_gene: -; v_gene: TRBV4-1; CDR3aa: CAGSQVVRETQYF; CDR3nt: TGCGCCGGCAGCCAAGTAGTCCGGGAGACCCAGTACTTC
j_gene: TRBJ2-7; abundance: many; d_gene: -; v_gene: TRBV5-4; CDR3aa: CASSQGSSDYEQYF; CDR3nt: TGTGCCAGCTCTCAGGGATCTTCGGACTACGAGCAGTACTTC
j_gene: TRBJ2-7; abundance: many; d_gene: -; v_gene: TRBV29-1; CDR3aa: CSVGPTASSVYEQYF; CDR3nt: TGCAGCGTTGGGCCCACCGCTAGCTCCGTCTACGAGCAGTACTTC
j_gene: TRBJ1-4; abundance: many; d_gene: -; v_gene: TRBV7-2; CDR3aa: CASSPDRDNEKLFF; CDR3nt: TGTGCCAGCAGCCCGGACAGAGATAATGAAAAACTGTTTTTT
j_gene: TRBJ1-1; abundance: -; d_gene: -; v_gene: TRBV18; CDR3aa: CASSSGGGAFF; CDR3nt: TGTGCCAGCTCCTCGGGGGGGGGAGCTTTCTTT
j_gene: TRBJ2-4; abundance: -; d_gene: TRBD1; v_gene: TRBV6-1; CDR3aa: CASSAGTENIQYF; CDR3nt: TGTGCCAGCAGTGCCGGGACAGAAAACATTCAGTACTTC
j_gene: TRBJ1-2; abundance: few; d_gene: -; v_gene: TRBV25-1; CDR3aa: CASSEYNLFYGYTF; CDR3nt: TGTGCCAGCAGTGAATATAACCTCTTCTATGGCTACACCTTC
j_gene: TRBJ1-5; abundance: -; d_gene: -; v_gene: TRBV4-2; CDR3aa: CASSRQDQPQHF; CDR3nt: TGTGCCAGCAGCCGACAGGATCAGCCCCAGCATTTT
j_gene: TRBJ1-2; abundance: -; d_gene: -; v_gene: TRBV6-5; CDR3aa: CASSYPEAGIYGYTF; CDR3nt: TGTGCCAGCAGTTACCCGGAGGCGGGTATCTATGGCTACACCTTC
j_gene: TRBJ2-4; abundance: -; d_gene: -; v_gene: TRBV5-5; CDR3aa: CASRRVPGEGDEQYF; CDR3nt: TGTGCCAGCAGACGGGTCCCCGGGGAAGGGGATGAGCAGTACTTC
j_gene: TRBJ2-7; abundance: many; d_gene: -; v_gene: TRBV6-5; CDR3aa: CASSYSISPYSYEQYF; CDR3nt: TGTGCCAGCAGTTACTCGATCAGTCCCTACTCCTACGAGCAGTACTTC
j_gene: TRBJ2-4; abundance: many; d_gene: TRBD1; v_gene: TRBV29-1; CDR3aa: CSVRGQGLSKNIQYF; CDR3nt: TGCAGCGTTCGGGGACAGGGGTTGTCCAAAAACATTCAGTACTTC
j_gene: TRBJ2-5; abundance: -; d_gene: TRBD1; v_gene: TRBV20-1; CDR3aa: CSARAQRQGRGETQYF; CDR3nt: TGCAGTGCTAGAGCCCAAAGACAGGGGAGAGGAGAGACCCAGTACTTC
j_gene: TRBJ1-1; abundance: -; d_gene: -; v_gene: TRBV29-1; CDR3aa: CSVQGSATEAFF; CDR3nt: TGCAGCGTTCAGGGGTCGGCCACTGAGGCTTTCTTT
j_gene: TRBJ2-4; abundance: -; d_gene: -; v_gene: TRBV12-3/TRBV12-4; CDR3aa: CASSPQGAKNIQYF; CDR3nt: TGTGCCAGCAGTCCCCAGGGGGCCAAAAACATTCAGTACTTC